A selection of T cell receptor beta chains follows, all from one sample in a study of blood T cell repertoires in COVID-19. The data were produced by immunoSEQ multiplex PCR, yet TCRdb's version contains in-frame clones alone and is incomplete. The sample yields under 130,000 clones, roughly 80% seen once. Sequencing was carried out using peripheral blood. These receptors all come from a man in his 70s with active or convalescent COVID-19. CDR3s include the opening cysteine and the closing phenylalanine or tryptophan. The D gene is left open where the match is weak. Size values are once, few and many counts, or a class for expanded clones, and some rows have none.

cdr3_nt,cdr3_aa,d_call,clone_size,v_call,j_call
TGTGCCACCAGCAGTGTACAGGGGGCGCGAAACGTCGGGGAGCTGTTTTTT,CATSSVQGARNVGELFF,TRBD1,.,TRBV15,TRBJ2-2
TGTGCCACCAGTGGACCTGAGGGGACCCAGTACTTC,CATSGPEGTQYF,.,.,TRBV24-1,TRBJ2-5
TGTGCCAGCAGTGCCTACCGGATAACAGGGGATAGCCAGCCCCAGCATTTT,CASSAYRITGDSQPQHF,TRBD1,.,TRBV27,TRBJ1-5
TGTGCCAGCAGCCCTGGACAGGGGGCGCGGTACGAGCAGTACTTC,CASSPGQGARYEQYF,TRBD1,.,TRBV4-2,TRBJ2-7
TGTGCCAGCAGCCAAGAGCGGGCTTTCAATGAAAAACTGTTTTTT,CASSQERAFNEKLFF,.,.,TRBV14,TRBJ1-4
TGTGCCAGCACCGACCTTAGCGGCTACGAGCAGTACTTC,CASTDLSGYEQYF,.,.,TRBV5-6,TRBJ2-7
TGTGCCAGCAGTCATTCCTTCGGACAGAACTATGGCTACACCTTC,CASSHSFGQNYGYTF,.,.,TRBV6-5,TRBJ1-2
TGTGCCAGTAGCGCGACAGGGATCGGAGAGACCCAGTACTTC,CASSATGIGETQYF,TRBD1,.,TRBV19,TRBJ2-5
TGTGCCAGCAGTGTGTCTGGCGGGGGTGCCCTCACAGATACGCAGTATTTT,CASSVSGGGALTDTQYF,TRBD2,.,TRBV2,TRBJ2-3
TGTGCCAGCAGAACTAGCGGGTACTACGAGCAGTACTTC,CASRTSGYYEQYF,TRBD2,.,TRBV25-1,TRBJ2-7
TGCGCCAGCAGCTTGGAATGGGCCTCCTACGAGCAGTACTTC,CASSLEWASYEQYF,.,.,TRBV5-1,TRBJ2-7
TGTGCCAGCTCACCAGATCAGGGTTATTTTACGACCCAGTACTTC,CASSPDQGYFTTQYF,.,.,TRBV18,TRBJ2-5
TGTGCCAGCAGCTCTGCCGGGACAAGATATGGCTACACCTTC,CASSSAGTRYGYTF,.,.,TRBV5-5,TRBJ1-2
TGTGCCAGTAGTATCGGGAAAACCGGGGAGCTGTTTTTT,CASSIGKTGELFF,.,.,TRBV19,TRBJ2-2
TGTGCCACCAGCGTAGACAGGGGGCGGAAAGCTTTCTTT,CATSVDRGRKAFF,TRBD1,few,TRBV15,TRBJ1-1
TGTGCCAGCAGTCCCTGGACAGGGGGCGACTATGGCTACACCTTC,CASSPWTGGDYGYTF,TRBD1,.,TRBV27,TRBJ1-2
TGTGCCAGCAGCTTGGAGGCGGGGACCCAGTACTTC,CASSLEAGTQYF,.,.,TRBV7-9,TRBJ2-5